This is a list of T cell receptor beta chains from one sample in a study of T-cell reconstitution after alpha-beta-depleted transplantation in children. MiXCR was run by TCRdb on the PCR reads, yielding one entry per CDR3 protein. Of some 550,000 distinct CDR3 sequences listed, approximately 22% were seen once; the top ten hold about 14%. The input for sequencing was PBMCs, mostly from graft donor cells, taken 360 days after TCRalphabeta/CD19-depleted stem cell transplant. These TCRs come from a boy under two years old who had a stem cell transplant for acute myeloid leukemia, so the T cells may come from the graft donor. CDR3s include the opening cysteine and the closing phenylalanine or tryptophan. D genes are given only for firm matches. Clone size, where shown, is once, few, many, or a class for clones that have expanded.

cdr3_aa cdr3_nt v_call clone_size j_call d_call
CSARRGLAGPNNEQFF TGCAGTGCTAGGAGGGGACTAGCGGGTCCCAACAATGAGCAGTTCTTC TRBV20-1 - TRBJ2-1 TRBD2
CSARDGQQETQYF TGCAGTGCTAGAGATGGGCAGCAAGAGACCCAGTACTTC TRBV20-1 - TRBJ2-5 -
CSAGLAINYEQYF TGCAGCGCCGGACTAGCGATCAATTACGAGCAGTACTTC TRBV29-1 many TRBJ2-7 TRBD2
CASSYYDRNNQPQHF TGTGCCAGCAGTTACTACGACAGGAATAATCAGCCCCAGCATTTT TRBV6-5 few TRBJ1-5 -
CASSKNNEQFF TGTGCCAGCAGTAAAAACAATGAGCAGTTCTTC TRBV6-1 few TRBJ2-1 -
CASSPGPARAGVGSQYF TGTGCCAGCAGCCCGGGACCGGCAAGGGCTGGTGTGGGGTCCCAGTACTTC TRBV11-2 - TRBJ2-5 -
CSAPGTVGYEQYF TGCAGTGCCCCCGGGACGGTCGGGTACGAGCAGTACTTC TRBV20-1 many TRBJ2-7 -
CASRNTGVNIQYF TGTGCCAGCAGAAACACGGGGGTTAACATTCAGTACTTC TRBV6-1 few TRBJ2-4 -
CASSQEGQYTGELFF TGTGCCAGCAGCCAAGAGGGCCAGTACACCGGGGAGCTGTTTTTT TRBV3-1 - TRBJ2-2 -
CSVSTGAGNSPLHF TGCAGCGTTTCGACAGGGGCCGGCAATTCACCCCTCCACTTT TRBV29-1 - TRBJ1-6 TRBD1
CAISESSGNNQPQHF TGTGCCATCAGTGAGTCCTCAGGGAACAATCAGCCCCAGCATTTT TRBV10-3 many TRBJ1-5 -
CASSVLAGAFYEQYF TGTGCCAGCAGCGTACTAGCGGGGGCTTTCTACGAGCAGTACTTC TRBV5-6 many TRBJ2-7 TRBD2
CSARQYGEYNEQFF TGCAGTGCTAGACAATACGGGGAGTACAATGAGCAGTTCTTC TRBV20-1 - TRBJ2-1 -
CASSSFIQGTDTQYF TGTGCCAGCAGTAGTTTCATCCAGGGCACAGATACGCAGTATTTT TRBV27 many TRBJ2-3 -
CASSYSVLRANEKLFF TGTGCCAGCAGTTACTCGGTCCTCAGGGCGAATGAAAAACTGTTTTTT TRBV6-5 many TRBJ1-4 -
CASSYRVGSYNEQFF TGTGCCAGCAGTTACCGGGTGGGCTCCTACAATGAGCAGTTCTTC TRBV6-5 - TRBJ2-1 -
CSAQGGGRSIFYEQYF TGCAGTGCCCAGGGCGGGGGACGTAGCATCTTCTACGAGCAGTACTTC TRBV20-1 few TRBJ2-7 TRBD2
CSARDGLAAPQYF TGCAGTGCTAGAGACGGACTAGCGGCCCCCCAGTACTTC TRBV20-1 - TRBJ2-5 TRBD2
CATSREGVEGSNQPQHF TGTGCCACCAGCAGAGAAGGGGTCGAGGGAAGCAATCAGCCCCAGCATTTT TRBV15 - TRBJ1-5 -